A single sample gave rise to the 27 T cell receptor beta chains below, sequenced in a study of blood T cell repertoires in COVID-19. Measured with immunoSEQ multiplex PCR; TCRdb has only the in-frame clones, and not every one. Counted here are about 190,000 clones, roughly 91% occurring once; the ten biggest clones make up 3.5% to 4.5%. Sequencing was performed on peripheral blood. These receptors all come from a human donor in a cohort sampled during active COVID-19.

This chain links TRBV11-2 with TRBJ2-3, with D unresolved. V lost 7 bases, J lost 0 bases, and 20 bases lay in between. The CDR3 is 17 residues long. Germline CDR1 and CDR2: SGHAT and FQNNGV. CDR3 protein: CASIQLPGRLSTDTQYF. DNA of the CDR3: TGTGCCAGCATCCAGTTACCGGGTAGGCTGAGCACAGATACGCAGTATTTT.

The chain recombines TRBV6-6 with TRBJ2-7; D may be TRBD1 (6 bases). The CDR3 totals 13 residues. V gave up 8 bases and J gave up 3 bases, with 14 bases separating them. The V gene's germline CDR1 is MNHNY and CDR2 SVGAGI (reference sequence). The CDR3 spells CASGRGQRYEQYF. In DNA, the CDR3 is TGTGCCAGCGGACGAGGACAGCGCTACGAGCAGTACTTC.

The J gene is TRBJ2-5, the V gene TRBV28, with 9 bases fitting TRBD2. CDR1 and CDR2 (germline): MDHEN, SYDVKM. CDR3 size: 15 residues. V dropped 5 bases and J dropped 1; count of bases not matched to a gene: 5. The CDR3 region has the DNA TGTGCCAGCAGTCGTCCTAGCGGGACCCAAGAGACCCAGTACTTC. Translating gives CASSRPSGTQETQYF.

The genes are TRBV7-2 and TRBJ2-3; D not certain. This CDR3 is built from 12 residues. Trimming left V 3 bases short and J 3 bases short, with 4 bases between. Germline V lookup: CDR1 SGHTA, CDR2 FQGNSA. CDR3 coding DNA: TGTGCCAGCAGCTTTATAACAGATACGCAGTATTTT. This translates into CASSFITDTQYF.

The chain employs TRBV7-6 and TRBJ2-1; perhaps TRBD1 as D (5 bases). The CDR3 length is 13 residues. With 1 base removed from V and 10 bases from J, the gap between germline ends came to 11 bases. Looked up from germline, CDR1 is SGHVS and CDR2 is FNYEAQ. The DNA for the CDR3 is TGTGCCAGCAGCTTAGAAGGGGCTGGCGAGCAGTTCTTC. It translates to CASSLEGAGEQFF.

This chain joins TRBV13 and TRBJ2-3, with TRBD2 matching over 12 bases. This CDR3 has 15 amino acids. Trimming removed 5 bases from V and 4 bases from J; junction bases left unmatched: 4. Looked up from germline, CDR1 is PRHDT and CDR2 is FYEKMQ (reference sequence). The CDR3 DNA reads TGTGCCAGCAGCCTACGGACTAGCGGGGCAGATACGCAGTATTTT. As protein: CASSLRTSGADTQYF.

The chain combines TRBV27 with TRBJ2-7; 13 nucleotides match TRBD2. Trimming at V came to 3 bases and at J to 0 bases, leaving 2 bases not matched to a gene. This CDR3 spans 16 amino acids. Germline V gene data show CDR1 as MNHEY and CDR2 as SMNVEV (reference sequence). The CDR3, as DNA: TGTGCCAGCAGTTTGACTAGCGGGAGGAGCTCCTACGAGCAGTACTTC. Residues: CASSLTSGRSSYEQYF.

The CDR3 DNA follows: TGTGCCAGCACCAACCCCGAGAGCATAACAGATACGCAGTATTTT. Encoded protein: CASTNPESITDTQYF. The chain combines TRBV21-1 with TRBJ2-3; TRBD2, as called in the table, went unchecked against the DNA. TRBV21-1 counts as a pseudogene. There are 15 residues in the CDR3.

The chain joins TRBV5-1 to TRBJ2-5; 10 bases agree with TRBD2. V dropped 4 bases and J dropped 5; count of bases not matched to a gene: 8. This CDR3 spans 15 amino acids. The V gene's germline CDR1 is SGHRS and CDR2 YFSETQ. CDR3 nucleotide sequence: TGCGCCAGCAGCCCAGCGGGAGGGCCGGAGGAGACCCAGTACTTC. Its translation: CASSPAGGPEETQYF. The entire variable domain, with the rest obtained from reference TRBV5-1 and TRBJ2-5, is as follows: KAGVTQTPRYLIKTRGQQVTLSCSPISGHRSVSWYQQTPGQGLQFLFEYFSETQRNKGNFPGRFSGRQFSNSRSEMNVSTLELGDSALYLCASSPAGGPEETQYFGPGTRLLVL.

This chain connects TRBV18 to TRBJ1-4, with 9 bases fitting TRBD1. CDR1 and CDR2 from the germline V gene are KGHSH and LQKENI. This CDR3 has 14 amino acids. V gave up 0 bases and J gave up 7 bases; unmatched junction bases: 0. CDR3 nucleotides: TGTGCCAGCTCACCACCGGACAGGGGTGAAAAACTGTTTTTT. It codes for CASSPPDRGEKLFF.

This CDR3 is CASSQDLASGSWGTGELFF. For the CDR3, the DNA is TGCGCCAGCAGCCAAGATCTGGCTAGCGGGAGTTGGGGCACCGGGGAGCTGTTTTTT. V usage is TRBV4-1 and J usage is TRBJ2-2; 10 positions agree with TRBD2. The CDR3 loop spans 19 amino acids. With V trimmed by 0 bases and J by 4 bases, 11 bases remained unmatched. Germline V lookup: CDR1 MGHRA, CDR2 YSYEKL.

J is TRBJ1-5 and V is TRBV12-5; D is unresolved. The length of the CDR3 is 13 residues. Per the germline V gene, CDR1 is LGHNT and CDR2 is FRNRAP. The germline V and J ends were trimmed by 1 base and 4 bases, with 5 bases remaining between them. The CDR3, as DNA: TGTGCTAGTGGTTTGGCATTGAATCAGCCCCAGCATTTT. Its protein product is CASGLALNQPQHF.

The chain employs TRBV7-8 and TRBJ1-1; 8 bases are a match to TRBD1. Looked up from germline, CDR1 is SGHVS and CDR2 is FQNEAQ. J was trimmed by 3 bases and V by 5 bases; bases with no gene match: 11. The CDR3 extends over 16 amino acids. In nucleotides, the CDR3 is TGTGCCAGCAGCGAGCGACAGGGGAGAGCGGACACTGAAGCTTTCTTT. This codes for CASSERQGRADTEAFF.

This CDR3 is CALQRGTNTEAFF. The CDR3 bases are TGTGCCCTCCAGAGGGGGACGAACACTGAAGCTTTCTTT. This chain joins TRBV10-3 and TRBJ1-1; D may be TRBD1 (6 bases). The CDR3 has 13 residues. CDR1 ENHRY and CDR2 SYGVKD come from the germline V gene. The V and J ends lost 11 bases and 1 base respectively, with 14 bases between them.

V is TRBV6-6 and J is TRBJ2-5; TRBD2 aligns across 9 bases. The germline V gene has CDR1 MNHNY and CDR2 SVGAGI (reference sequence). CDR3 length: 16 amino acids. The ends lost 5 bases at V and 0 bases at J; junction bases unmatched: 7. CDR3 nucleotides: TGTGCCAGCAGTCGTAGCGGGGGAGTAAACCAAGAGACCCAGTACTTC. Encoded protein: CASSRSGGVNQETQYF.

This clone has more than one count but fewer than ten. This chain joins TRBV5-4 and TRBJ2-2; tentatively, D is TRBD1 (6 bases). Per germline, CDR1 SGHNT and CDR2 YYREEE (reference sequence). The CDR3 totals 15 residues. Trimming shortened V by 3 bases and J by 2 bases, and 11 bases separated the two germline ends. CDR3 coding DNA: TGTGCCAGCAGCTGGACAGCCGATAACACCGGGGAGCTGTTTTTT. Its translation: CASSWTADNTGELFF.

This chain links TRBV25-1 with TRBJ2-5; 8 bases fit TRBD1. V trimming: 2 bases; J trimming: 5 bases; junction bases outside the gene matches: 13. Germline CDR1 and CDR2: MGHDK and SYGVNS. The CDR3 length is 17 residues. Written as DNA, the CDR3 is TGTGCCAGCAGTGAAACCAGGGGGCCCGACCCTGGGGAGACCCAGTACTTC. It encodes CASSETRGPDPGETQYF.

In its sample, this clone was seen once. The V and J genes are TRBV7-9 and TRBJ2-7; D uncertain. The V gene's germline CDR1 is SEHNR and CDR2 FQNEAQ (reference sequence). The V end lost 3 bases, the J end lost 2 bases, and 11 bases lay between the germline ends. The CDR3 is 14 residues long. CDR3 in amino acids: CASSFHTETYEQYF. CDR3 nucleotide sequence: TGTGCCAGCAGCTTCCACACGGAGACCTACGAGCAGTACTTC.

This rearrangement joins TRBV11-3 to TRBJ2-2; the match to TRBD1 covers 10 bases. Germline V lookup: CDR1 SGHNT, CDR2 YENEEA. The length of the CDR3 is 15 residues. The trim removed 4 bases at V and 6 bases at J, leaving 5 bases unmatched. CDR3 amino acids: CASSSQDRGSGELFF. CDR3 nucleotides: TGTGCCAGCAGCTCACAGGACAGGGGGTCCGGGGAGCTGTTTTTT.

The chain employs TRBV10-2 and TRBJ2-7, with TRBD2 identical over 8 bases. The V gene's germline CDR1 is WSHSY and CDR2 SAAADI. The V gene end was trimmed by 7 bases and the J gene end by 3 bases; junction bases not matched to a gene: 8. The CDR3 runs 14 residues. The CDR3 DNA sequence: TGCGCCAGCACGCCGGGACTAGATAACTACGAGCAGTACTTC. It specifies CASTPGLDNYEQYF.

The chain couples TRBV4-2 to TRBJ2-7, with TRBD1 matching over 9 bases. There are 15 residues in the CDR3. The trim removed 5 bases at V and 6 bases at J, leaving 11 bases unmatched. Germline values: CDR1 LGHNA, CDR2 YNFKEQ. This chain's CDR3 is CASSTLGQGNREQYF. As DNA, the CDR3 is TGTGCCAGCAGCACCTTGGGACAGGGTAATCGCGAGCAGTACTTC.

The chain carries TRBV7-8 and TRBJ2-4; 12 bases fit TRBD2. Germline V lookup: CDR1 SGHVS, CDR2 FQNEAQ. The CDR3 sequence is 22 residues long. With V trimmed by 5 bases and J by 2 bases, 22 bases remained unmatched. The DNA for the CDR3 is TGTGCCAGCAGCCAATGGACTAGCGGGAACCGACTCCAGACTACCTCCAAAAACATTCAGTACTTC. Protein product: CASSQWTSGNRLQTTSKNIQYF.

The CDR3 coding sequence is TGTGCCAGCAGCATGGACAGGGGCCTAAACACCATATATTTT. It translates to CASSMDRGLNTIYF. The chain combines TRBV13 with TRBJ1-3; 9 nucleotides line up with TRBD1. Trimming removed 5 bases from V and 6 bases from J; junction bases left unmatched: 5. There are 14 residues in the CDR3. The germline V gene has CDR1 PRHDT and CDR2 FYEKMQ (reference sequence).

Remarks on this clone: The junction and the germline gene differ at one end; a read error may be behind it. This rearrangement joins TRBV12-3 or TRBV12-4 to TRBJ2-7; 12 bases are shared with TRBD2. The CDR3 runs 13 residues. This CDR3 is CASSLAGGLEQYF. DNA for the CDR3: TGTGCCAGCAGTCTAGCGGGAGGGCTAGAGCAGTACTTC.

This clone showed up just once. The chain couples TRBV21-1 to TRBJ2-7; TRBD1 is taken as the D call from the table, unchecked against the DNA. TRBV21-1 is an annotated pseudogene. The CDR3 is 11 residues long. CDR3 sequence (DNA): TGTGCCAGCAGCCCAGGGTACGAGCAGTACTTC. Amino acids: CASSPGYEQYF.

The chain links TRBV28 to TRBJ2-5; 7 nucleotides match TRBD2. V lost 2 bases and J lost 5; bases outside the gene matches: 5. Per germline, CDR1 MDHEN and CDR2 SYDVKM. The CDR3 consists of 14 residues. CDR3 sequence (DNA): TGTGCCAGCAGTTTAGGCGGGAGTGGGGAGACCCAGTACTTC. It encodes CASSLGGSGETQYF. Complete variable domain (other parts from reference TRBV28 and TRBJ2-5): DVKVTQSSRYLVKRTGEKVFLECVQDMDHENMFWYRQDPGLGLRLIYFSYDVKMKEKGDIPEGYSVSREKKERFSLILESASTNQTSMYLCASSLGGSGETQYFGPGTRLLVL.

The chain joins TRBV5-1 to TRBJ2-1; TRBD2 aligns across 11 bases. The CDR3 is made up of 16 amino acids. J was trimmed by 0 bases and V by 7 bases; bases with no gene match: 6. Germline V gene data show CDR1 as SGHRS and CDR2 as YFSETQ. The CDR3 region is CASASSGGNSYNEQFF. The CDR3 bases are TGCGCCAGCGCGTCTAGCGGGGGGAACTCCTACAATGAGCAGTTCTTC.